Following are 26 T cell receptor beta chains from one sample sequenced in a study of cytomegalovirus exposure and HLA in healthy donors. The PCR employed 60 Vbeta primers together with 13 Jbeta primers. Sequenced by immunoSEQ multiplex PCR; TCRdb stores in-frame clones only, minus some. The sample gives some 160,000 clones, 78% of which show up once; over 1.1% is in the top ten. The sample taken for sequencing was PBMCs. The source of these receptors is a male donor in good health and CMV-seronegative.

V and J are TRBV5-1 and TRBJ2-7; D might be TRBD1 (5 bases). Germline loops: CDR1 SGHRS, CDR2 YFSETQ. Trimming cost V 4 bases and J 2 bases, with 13 bases left between them. The CDR3 is 14 residues long. CDR3 sequence: CASSPRQGPYEQYF. The CDR3 bases are TGCGCCAGCAGCCCAAGGCAGGGTCCCTACGAGCAGTACTTC.

V is TRBV2 and J is TRBJ1-3; 7 positions match TRBD1. Germline assignment: CDR1 SNHLY and CDR2 FYNNEI. This CDR3 has 16 amino acids. V shed 6 bases, J shed 2 bases, and the junction held 10 bases outside the gene matches. The CDR3 coding sequence is TGTGCCAGCAGCACAATGACAGGGCTCCCTGGAAACACCATATATTTT. As protein: CASSTMTGLPGNTIYF.

The V call is TRBV6-1, the J call TRBJ1-2; D perhaps matches TRBD1 (6 bases). Per the germline V gene, CDR1 is MNHNS and CDR2 is SASEGT. The V gene lost 1 base and the J gene lost 4 bases, with 7 bases spanning the gap. CDR3 length equals 13 residues. In DNA form, the CDR3 reads TGTGCCAGCAGTGAAGGGACAGCCTATGGCTACACCTTC. This codes for CASSEGTAYGYTF.

This clone was counted a single time. The V and J genes are TRBV18 and TRBJ2-6, with D possibly being TRBD2 (5 bases). Germline CDR1 is KGHSH and CDR2 is LQKENI. Trimming stripped 2 bases from V and 0 bases from J, with 14 bases between. This CDR3 contains 18 residues. CDR3 coding DNA: TGTGCCAGCTCACCAGTATCGACGGGAAGCTCTGGGGCCAACGTCCTGACTTTC. Protein: CASSPVSTGSSGANVLTF.

In this sample, this clone turned up a few times. CDR3 region: CATSREGSGSSSYNEQFF. DNA for the CDR3: TGTGCCACCAGCAGAGAGGGTAGCGGGTCTAGCTCCTACAATGAGCAGTTCTTC. The rearrangement uses TRBV15 and TRBJ2-1; 7 bases map to TRBD2. CDR1 and CDR2 from the germline V gene are LNHNV and YYDKDF (reference sequence). Germline trimming cut 0 bases from V and 0 bases from J; bases unmatched to any gene: 8. The CDR3 consists of 18 residues.

The chain couples TRBV11-3 to TRBJ2-5; D gene uncertain. The CDR3 is 13 residues long. The germline V gene encodes CDR1 SGHNT and CDR2 YENEEA. V was shortened by 5 bases and J by 4 bases, with 11 bases between the two germline ends. DNA for the CDR3: TGTGCCAGCAGCCACAGACCCGGAGAGACCCAGTACTTC. As protein: CASSHRPGETQYF.

This clone was observed a few times. The chain couples TRBV9 to TRBJ1-3; 9 bases are shared with TRBD1. In germline, CDR1 is SGDLS, CDR2 YYNGEE. The CDR3 contains 15 residues. Trimming took 1 base from V and 4 from J; bases not matched to a gene: 3. As DNA, the CDR3 is TGTGCCAGCAGCGTACTACAGGGGGCCGGAAACACCATATATTTT. This encodes CASSVLQGAGNTIYF.

V gene TRBV28 combines with J gene TRBJ2-7, with TRBD1 matching over 10 bases. Germline trimming cut 0 bases from V and 6 bases from J; bases unmatched to any gene: 2. The V gene's germline CDR1 is MDHEN and CDR2 SYDVKM. The CDR3 is made up of 14 amino acids. CDR3 region: CASSLWDRGSEQYF. DNA of the CDR3: TGTGCCAGCAGTTTATGGGACAGGGGGTCCGAGCAGTACTTC.

The rearrangement uses TRBV14 and TRBJ2-1, with 8 bases lining up with TRBD2. Trimming removed 1 base from V and 4 bases from J; junction bases left unmatched: 6. The length of the CDR3 is 16 residues. Germline lookup yields CDR1 SGHDN and CDR2 FVKESK. The CDR3: CASSQVSAGGYNEQFF. CDR3 nucleotide sequence: TGTGCCAGCAGCCAAGTATCGGCGGGGGGTTACAATGAGCAGTTCTTC.

In this sample, this clone turned up a few times. The chain links TRBV11-3 to TRBJ2-1, with 9 nucleotides matching TRBD1. The V gene end was trimmed by 0 bases and the J gene end by 4 bases; junction bases not matched to a gene: 1. This CDR3 region has 15 residues. In germline, CDR1 is SGHNT, CDR2 YENEEA. CDR3 residues: CASSLEQGAYNEQFF. DNA of the CDR3: TGTGCCAGCAGCTTAGAACAGGGGGCTTACAATGAGCAGTTCTTC. Looking up the rest from reference TRBV11-3 and TRBJ2-1 gives the full variable domain: EAGVVQSPRYKIIEKKQPVAFWCNPISGHNTLYWYLQNLGQGPELLIRYENEEAVDDSQLPKDRFSAERLKGVDSTLKIQPAELGDSAVYLCASSLEQGAYNEQFFGPGTRLTVL.

The chain employs TRBV7-8 and TRBJ2-5; no definite D call. TRBJ2-7 explains the end of the DNA better; the J call may be wrong. This CDR3 spans 12 amino acids. Germline V lookup: CDR1 SGHVS, CDR2 FQNEAQ. CDR3 in DNA: TGTGCCAGCAGCTTAAACGTCTACGAGCAGTACTTC. The encoded protein is CASSLNVYEQYF.

The rearrangement uses TRBV7-9 and TRBJ2-3; TRBD2 matches at 10 bases. Germline V lookup: CDR1 SEHNR, CDR2 FQNEAQ (reference sequence). The J segment lost 4 bases and the V segment lost 4 bases, leaving 5 bases of the junction unmatched. This CDR3 comprises 15 residues. CDR3 nucleotides: TGTGCCAGCAGCTATACTAGCGGGGCGTCAGATACGCAGTATTTT. It codes for CASSYTSGASDTQYF.

This clone appeared a few times. The CDR3 sequence: CASSQGTGLTEAFF. DNA for the CDR3: TGCGCCAGCAGCCAAGGAACAGGTCTAACTGAAGCTTTCTTT. The rearrangement links TRBV4-1 to TRBJ1-1, with D possibly being TRBD1 (5 bases). The ends were cut back, 1 base at V and 5 bases at J, with 11 bases in the middle. The CDR3 loop spans 14 amino acids. Germline CDR1 is MGHRA and CDR2 is YSYEKL.

V is TRBV7-9 and J is TRBJ2-3, with 8 bases fitting TRBD2. J lost 6 bases, V lost 3 bases, and 5 bases had no gene match. The V gene's germline CDR1 is SEHNR and CDR2 FQNEAQ (reference sequence). The CDR3 extends over 14 amino acids. CDR3 nucleotides: TGTGCCAGCAGCTTTGGACTAGCATGGGATACGCAGTATTTT. Residues: CASSFGLAWDTQYF.

V gene TRBV5-1 combines with J gene TRBJ2-7; 11 nucleotides agree with TRBD2. V was clipped by 2 bases and J by 6 bases; unmatched bases: 10. The germline CDR1 and CDR2 sequences are SGHRS and YFSETQ. This CDR3 has 16 residues. The CDR3 coding sequence is TGCGCCAGCAGCTTAGGAACCGGACTAGCGGGTCCCGAGCAGTACTTC. Encoded protein: CASSLGTGLAGPEQYF.

The V call is TRBV2, the J call TRBJ1-2, with 7 bases lining up with TRBD1. V lost 6 bases and J lost 3; bases outside the gene matches: 7. This CDR3 contains 14 residues. Germline values: CDR1 SNHLY, CDR2 FYNNEI. For the CDR3, the DNA is TGTGCCAGCAGAGCCCGGACAGGAGACTATGGCTACACCTTC. This translates into CASRARTGDYGYTF.

The chain carries TRBV11-2 and TRBJ1-2; possibly TRBD1 for D (5 bases). The CDR3 is made up of 11 amino acids. The germline V gene encodes CDR1 SGHAT and CDR2 FQNNGV. Between the trimmed V and J ends, which lost 6 bases and 5 bases, there was a span of 7 bases. CDR3 sequence: CASSRGYGYTF. The CDR3 nucleotides are TGTGCCAGCAGTAGGGGTTATGGCTACACCTTC.

This chain joins TRBV18 and TRBJ2-5; no clear D gene. The J call is uncertain, as TRBJ2-7 better fits the DNA end. Per the germline V gene, CDR1 is KGHSH and CDR2 is LQKENI. The CDR3 consists of 16 residues. CDR3 nucleotides: TGTGCCAGCACACACCGTATCCCCGAAAACTCCTACGAGCAGTACTTC. Protein sequence: CASTHRIPENSYEQYF.

This clone is a singleton in its sample. The gene calls are TRBV7-3 and TRBJ2-1; TRBD2 matches 7 bases. Germline V CDR1 and CDR2: SGHTA, FQGTGA. The CDR3 loop spans 18 amino acids. The J segment lost 1 base and the V segment lost 0 bases, leaving 9 bases of the junction unmatched. The CDR3 loop is CASSLTTPGGGSYNEQFF. CDR3 nucleotides: TGTGCCAGCAGCTTAACGACCCCTGGGGGGGGATCCTACAATGAGCAGTTCTTC. Using reference TRBV7-3 and TRBJ2-1 for the parts outside the CDR3, the full variable domain is GAGVSQTPSNKVTEKGKYVELRCDPISGHTALYWYRQSLGQGPEFLIYFQGTGAADDSGLPNDRFFAVRPEGSVSTLKIQRTERGDSAVYLCASSLTTPGGGSYNEQFFGPGTRLTVL.

The chain joins TRBV9 to TRBJ2-2; 8 bases line up with TRBD1. Trimming cost V 3 bases and J 6 bases; bases outside gene matches: 1. In germline, CDR1 is SGDLS, CDR2 YYNGEE. This CDR3 is built from 13 residues. In DNA, the CDR3 is TGTGCCAGCAGCGCACAGGGGGCCGGGGAGCTGTTTTTT. Translation gives CASSAQGAGELFF.

The J gene is TRBJ1-4, the V gene TRBV2; no reliable D call. Germline loops: CDR1 SNHLY, CDR2 FYNNEI. This CDR3 is built from 14 residues. Deletions cut 2 bases from V and 1 base from J, with 5 bases between. The CDR3 DNA reads TGTGCCAGCAGTGAAAAGAGAACTAATGAAAAACTGTTTTTT. Translation gives CASSEKRTNEKLFF.

The rearrangement uses TRBV10-3 and TRBJ2-7; 9 bases are shared with TRBD2. J lost 6 bases, V lost 7 bases, and 16 bases had no gene match. Germline-derived CDR1 and CDR2 are ENHRY and SYGVKD. The CDR3 is 16 residues long. In nucleotides, the CDR3 is TGTGCCATCACCCCGGATGGCGGGAGGGGTTCTTCCGAGCAGTACTTC. It is translated as CAITPDGGRGSSEQYF.

On this clone itself: Other DNA sequences in the same sample also yield this CDR3. V is TRBV2 and J is TRBJ1-5; possible D gene TRBD1, 5 bases. Germline CDR1 is SNHLY and CDR2 is FYNNEI. CDR3 length equals 14 residues. V lost 3 bases and J lost 3, with 9 bases in between. The CDR3 is CASSEQGINQPQHF. The DNA for the CDR3 is TGTGCCAGCAGTGAGCAGGGAATCAATCAGCCCCAGCATTTT.

V is TRBV28 and J is TRBJ2-7; a possible D gene is TRBD1 (5 bases). V was clipped by 1 base and J by 6 bases, with 10 bases between them. CDR1 is MDHEN and CDR2 is SYDVKM in the germline V gene. The CDR3 contains 13 residues. DNA for the CDR3: TGTGCCAGCAGTTTATTCAGGGAATCCGAGCAGTACTTC. Its translation is CASSLFRESEQYF.

The CDR3 loop reads CASSGGSGSYNEQFF. CDR3 DNA sequence: TGTGCCAGCAGTGGAGGTAGCGGCTCCTACAATGAGCAGTTCTTC. V gene TRBV6-1 combines with J gene TRBJ2-1; maybe TRBD2 (6 bases). V lost 4 bases and J 0 bases, leaving 10 bases between the germline ends. This CDR3 comprises 15 residues. Germline-derived CDR1 and CDR2 are MNHNS and SASEGT.

This chain links TRBV5-4 with TRBJ2-1, with no clear D. Deletions cut 2 bases from V and 0 bases from J, with 9 bases between. Germline CDR1 SGHNT, CDR2 YYREEE (reference sequence). The CDR3 loop spans 15 amino acids. CDR3 amino acids: CASSLGELSYNEQFF. CDR3 coding DNA: TGTGCCAGCAGCTTAGGAGAACTCTCCTACAATGAGCAGTTCTTC.